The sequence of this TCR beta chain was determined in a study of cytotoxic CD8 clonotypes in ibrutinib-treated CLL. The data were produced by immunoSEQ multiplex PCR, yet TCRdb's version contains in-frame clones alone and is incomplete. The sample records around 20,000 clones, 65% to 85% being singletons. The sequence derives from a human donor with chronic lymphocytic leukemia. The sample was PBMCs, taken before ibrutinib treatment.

The CDR3 sequence is CASSVQAGYGDTQYF. CDR3 DNA: TGTGCCAGCAGCGTACAGGCTGGGTATGGAGATACGCAGTATTTT. The V gene is TRBV9, the J gene TRBJ2-3, with D unresolved. Trimming removed 1 base from V and 5 bases from J, with 14 bases in between. CDR1 and CDR2 (germline): SGDLS, YYNGEE. The CDR3 covers 15 residues. The full variable domain, its missing parts supplied by reference TRBV9 and TRBJ2-3, is DSGVTQTPKHLITATGQRVTLRCSPRSGDLSVYWYQQSLDQGLQFLIQYYNGEERAKGNILERFSAQQFPDLHSELNLSSLELGDSALYFCASSVQAGYGDTQYFGPGTRLTVL.